This T cell receptor (beta chain) was recorded in a study of blood T cell repertoires in COVID-19. Repertoires were generated with immunoSEQ multiplex PCR, while TCRdb's copy carries only in-frame clones and drops some. The sample has a few hundred thousand clones; approximately 90% are singletons. This clone has just one count. The sequencing input was peripheral blood. This TCR was sampled from a woman between 45 and 65 years old with COVID-19, enrolled during active disease.

The CDR3 spells CASSFQGVRTEAFF. CDR3 nucleotide sequence: TGTGCCAGCAGTTTTCAGGGGGTACGTACTGAAGCTTTCTTT. The chain couples TRBV27 to TRBJ1-1; 7 nucleotides align to TRBD1. With 3 bases clipped from V and 5 bases from J, the junction kept 6 bases outside the gene matches. The CDR3 totals 14 residues. The germline CDR1 and CDR2 sequences are MNHEY and SMNVEV (reference sequence).